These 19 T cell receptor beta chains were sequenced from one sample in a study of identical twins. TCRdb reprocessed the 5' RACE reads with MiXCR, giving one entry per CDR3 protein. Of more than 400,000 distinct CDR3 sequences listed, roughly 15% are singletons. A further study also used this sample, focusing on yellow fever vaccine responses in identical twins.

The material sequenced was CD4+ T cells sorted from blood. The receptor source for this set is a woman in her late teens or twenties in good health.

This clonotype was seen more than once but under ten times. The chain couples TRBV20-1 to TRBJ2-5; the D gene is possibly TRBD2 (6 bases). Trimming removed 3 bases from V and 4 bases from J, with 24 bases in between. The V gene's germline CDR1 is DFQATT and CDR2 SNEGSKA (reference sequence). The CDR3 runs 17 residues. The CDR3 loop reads CSARLEGSGTTVETQYF. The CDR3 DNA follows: TGCAGTGCTAGGCTGGAGGGCTCCGGGACCACCGTAGAGACCCAGTACTTC.

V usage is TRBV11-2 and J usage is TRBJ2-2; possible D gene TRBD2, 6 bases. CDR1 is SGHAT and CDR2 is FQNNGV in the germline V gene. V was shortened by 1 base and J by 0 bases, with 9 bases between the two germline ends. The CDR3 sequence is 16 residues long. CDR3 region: CASSLALAPNTGELFF. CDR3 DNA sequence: TGTGCCAGCAGCTTAGCTCTAGCGCCGAACACCGGGGAGCTGTTTTTT.

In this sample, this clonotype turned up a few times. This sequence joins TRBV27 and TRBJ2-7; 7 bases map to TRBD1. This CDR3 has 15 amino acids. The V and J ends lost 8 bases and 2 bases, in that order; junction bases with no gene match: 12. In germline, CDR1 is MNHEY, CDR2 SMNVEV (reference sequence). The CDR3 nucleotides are TGTGCCAGCTCGACTGCAGGGACAGCGACCTACGAGCAGTACTTC. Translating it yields CASSTAGTATYEQYF.

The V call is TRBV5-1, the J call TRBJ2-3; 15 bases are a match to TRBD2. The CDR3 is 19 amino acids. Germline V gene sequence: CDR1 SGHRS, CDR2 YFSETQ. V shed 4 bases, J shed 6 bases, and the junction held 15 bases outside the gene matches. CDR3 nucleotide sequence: TGCGCCAGCAGCCCGGGACTAGCGGGGGGCAGCGCTGGGTCGGATACGCAGTATTTT. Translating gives CASSPGLAGGSAGSDTQYF.

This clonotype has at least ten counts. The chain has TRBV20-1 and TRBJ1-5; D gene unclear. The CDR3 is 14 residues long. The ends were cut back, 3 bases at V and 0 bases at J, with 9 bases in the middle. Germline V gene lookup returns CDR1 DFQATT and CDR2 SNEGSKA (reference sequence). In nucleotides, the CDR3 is TGCAGTGCTAGCTCCTTATATAGCAATCAGCCCCAGCATTTT. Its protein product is CSASSLYSNQPQHF.

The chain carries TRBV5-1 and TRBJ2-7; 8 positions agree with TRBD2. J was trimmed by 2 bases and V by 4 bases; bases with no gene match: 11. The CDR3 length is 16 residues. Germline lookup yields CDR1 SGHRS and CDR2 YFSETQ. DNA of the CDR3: TGCGCCAGCAGCACCACGATACTAGCGGAACCCTACGAGCAGTACTTC. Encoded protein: CASSTTILAEPYEQYF.

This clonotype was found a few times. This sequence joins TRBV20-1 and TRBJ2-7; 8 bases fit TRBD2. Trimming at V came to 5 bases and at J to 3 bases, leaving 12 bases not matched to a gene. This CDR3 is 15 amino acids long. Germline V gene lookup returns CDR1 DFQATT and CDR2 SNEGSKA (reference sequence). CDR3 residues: CSAPPSGGARYEQYF. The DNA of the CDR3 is TGCAGTGCTCCACCCTCGGGAGGGGCTCGCTACGAGCAGTACTTC.

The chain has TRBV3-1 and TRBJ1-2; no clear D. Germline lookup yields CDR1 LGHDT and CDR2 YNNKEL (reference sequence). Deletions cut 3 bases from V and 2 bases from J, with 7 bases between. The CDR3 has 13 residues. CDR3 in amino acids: CASSQQINYGYTF. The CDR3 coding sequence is TGTGCCAGCAGCCAGCAGATAAACTATGGCTACACCTTC.

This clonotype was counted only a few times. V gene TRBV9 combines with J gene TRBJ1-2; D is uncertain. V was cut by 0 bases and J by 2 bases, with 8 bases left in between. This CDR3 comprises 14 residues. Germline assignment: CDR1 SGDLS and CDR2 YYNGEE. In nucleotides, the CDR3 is TGTGCCAGCAGCGTAGGGGGAGGGAACTATGGCTACACCTTC. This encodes CASSVGGGNYGYTF. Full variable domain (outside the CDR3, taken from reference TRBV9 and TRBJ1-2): DSGVTQTPKHLITATGQRVTLRCSPRSGDLSVYWYQQSLDQGLQFLIQYYNGEERAKGNILERFSAQQFPDLHSELNLSSLELGDSALYFCASSVGGGNYGYTFGSGTRLTVV.

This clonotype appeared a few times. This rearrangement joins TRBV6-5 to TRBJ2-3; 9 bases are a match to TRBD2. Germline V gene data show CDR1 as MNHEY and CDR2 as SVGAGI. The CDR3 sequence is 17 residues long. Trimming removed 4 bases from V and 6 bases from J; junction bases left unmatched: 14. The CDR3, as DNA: TGTGCCAGCAGTTCGCCCGCGCGCGGGAGGGAGGGGGATACGCAGTATTTT. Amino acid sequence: CASSSPARGREGDTQYF.

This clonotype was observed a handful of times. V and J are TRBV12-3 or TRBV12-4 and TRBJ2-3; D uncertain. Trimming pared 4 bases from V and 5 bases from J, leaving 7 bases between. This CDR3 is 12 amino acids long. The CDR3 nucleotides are TGTGCCAGCAGTTCCTCTATAGATACGCAGTATTTT. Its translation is CASSSSIDTQYF.

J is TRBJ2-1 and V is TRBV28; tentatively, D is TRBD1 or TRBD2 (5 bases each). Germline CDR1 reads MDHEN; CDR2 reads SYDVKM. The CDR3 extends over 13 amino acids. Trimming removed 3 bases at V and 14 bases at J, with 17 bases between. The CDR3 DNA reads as TGTGCCAGCAGTTTGACAAGCCCGGTGGGGGAGTTCTTC. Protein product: CASSLTSPVGEFF.

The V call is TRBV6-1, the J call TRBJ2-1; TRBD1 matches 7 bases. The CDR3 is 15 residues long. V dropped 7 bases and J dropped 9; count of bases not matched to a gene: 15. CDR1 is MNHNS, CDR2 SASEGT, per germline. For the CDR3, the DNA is TGTGCCAGCAAAACCGGAGACAGGGTGTTGAGTGAGCAGTTCTTC. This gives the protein CASKTGDRVLSEQFF.

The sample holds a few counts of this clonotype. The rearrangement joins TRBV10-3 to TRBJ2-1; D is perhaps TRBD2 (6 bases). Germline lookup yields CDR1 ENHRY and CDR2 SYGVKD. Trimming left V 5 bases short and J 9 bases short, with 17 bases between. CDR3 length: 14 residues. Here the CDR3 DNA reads TGTGCCATCAGTAGGGACTCCTTTGAGGGTGAGCAGTTCTTC. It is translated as CAISRDSFEGEQFF.

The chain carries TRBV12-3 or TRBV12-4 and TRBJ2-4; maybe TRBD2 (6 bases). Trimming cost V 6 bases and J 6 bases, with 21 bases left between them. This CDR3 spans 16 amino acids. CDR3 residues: CASSPGTAGGGNIQYF. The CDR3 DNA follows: TGTGCCAGCAGCCCCGGGACTGCCGGAGGAGGAAACATTCAGTACTTC.

The CDR3: CSASKPGAGSDYGYTF. CDR3 DNA sequence: TGCAGTGCGAGCAAGCCGGGGGCGGGTTCGGACTATGGCTACACCTTC. The V gene is TRBV20-1, the J gene TRBJ1-2; a weak D match, TRBD1 (6 bases). CDR1 is DFQATT and CDR2 is SNEGSKA in the germline V gene (reference sequence). This CDR3 has 16 residues. V was shortened by 6 bases and J by 3 bases, with 23 bases between the two germline ends.

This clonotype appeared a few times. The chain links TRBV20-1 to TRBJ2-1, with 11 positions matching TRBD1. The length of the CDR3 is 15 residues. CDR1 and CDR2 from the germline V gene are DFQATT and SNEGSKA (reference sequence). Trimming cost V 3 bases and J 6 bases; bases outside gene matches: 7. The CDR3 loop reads CSASGQGALTNEQFF. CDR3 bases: TGCAGTGCTAGTGGACAGGGGGCGCTGACCAATGAGCAGTTCTTC.

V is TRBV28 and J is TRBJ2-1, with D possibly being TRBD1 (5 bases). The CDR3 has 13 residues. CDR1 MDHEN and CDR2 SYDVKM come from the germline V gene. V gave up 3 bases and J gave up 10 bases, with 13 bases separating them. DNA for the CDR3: TGTGCCAGCAGTTTGCCTCAGGGTGGCGAGCAGTTCTTC. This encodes CASSLPQGGEQFF.

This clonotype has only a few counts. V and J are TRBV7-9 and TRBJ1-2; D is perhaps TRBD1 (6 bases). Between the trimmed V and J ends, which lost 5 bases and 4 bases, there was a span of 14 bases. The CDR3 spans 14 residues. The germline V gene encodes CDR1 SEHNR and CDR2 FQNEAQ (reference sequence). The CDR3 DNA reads TGTGCCAGCAGCATACTACAGGGTTCCTATGGCTACACCTTC. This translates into CASSILQGSYGYTF.